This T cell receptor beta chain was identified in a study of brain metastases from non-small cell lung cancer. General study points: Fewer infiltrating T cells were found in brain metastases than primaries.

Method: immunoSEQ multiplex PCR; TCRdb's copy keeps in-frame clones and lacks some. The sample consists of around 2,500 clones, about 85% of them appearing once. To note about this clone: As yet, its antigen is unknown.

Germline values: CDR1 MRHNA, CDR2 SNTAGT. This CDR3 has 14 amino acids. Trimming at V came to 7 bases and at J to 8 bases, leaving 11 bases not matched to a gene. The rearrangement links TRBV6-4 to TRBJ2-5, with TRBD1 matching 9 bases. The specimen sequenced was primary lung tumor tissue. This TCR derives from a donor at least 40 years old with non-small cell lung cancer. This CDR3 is CASKSRDRAGTQYF. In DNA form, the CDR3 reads TGTGCCAGCAAATCGAGGGACAGGGCCGGAACCCAGTACTTC.